Listed here are 20 T cell receptor beta chains from one sample, sequenced in a study of vaccination effects on CD4 cells after COVID-19. Profiling relied on immunoSEQ multiplex PCR, and the TCRdb table lists in-frame clones only, not all of them. Here the sample spans some 14,000 clones, 73% being singletons. Sequencing was preceded by expansion of antigen-specific CD4+ T cells with viral peptide pools in the ViraFEST assay. Subsequent to less than 13 days of culture, CD4+ T cells were isolated. The person had a PCR-confirmed SARS-CoV-2 infection during March to December 2020. All participants had two doses of either the BNT162b2 or mRNA-1273 vaccine. Their cognate antigens are unknown. Sequencing was performed on CD4+ T cells from PBMCs cultured with HCoV-NL63 spike peptides, taken after COVID-19 vaccination. The source of these receptors is a human donor who had a prior SARS-CoV-2 infection.

This chain uses TRBV29-1 with TRBJ2-1; the D gene is possibly TRBD2 (6 bases). The CDR3 is 13 residues long. V lost 8 bases and J 4 bases, leaving 15 bases between the germline ends. Germline loops: CDR1 SQVTM, CDR2 ANQGSEA. The DNA of the CDR3 is TGCAGCAGCCTGACTAGGGGTTACAATGAGCAGTTCTTC. Amino acids: CSSLTRGYNEQFF.

In its sample, this clone was seen once. This chain links TRBV19 with TRBJ2-3; 9 bases line up with TRBD2. The germline V gene encodes CDR1 LNHDA and CDR2 SQIVND (reference sequence). The ends lost 1 base at V and 1 base at J; junction bases unmatched: 6. CDR3 length: 17 residues. CDR3 DNA sequence: TGTGCCAGTAGTATAGCGGTGCGGACTAGCGGCACAGATACGCAGTATTTT. Translating gives CASSIAVRTSGTDTQYF. Looking up the rest from reference TRBV19 and TRBJ2-3 gives the full variable domain: DGGITQSPKYLFRKEGQNVTLSCEQNLNHDAMYWYRQDPGQGLRLIYYSQIVNDFQKGDIAEGYSVSREKKESFPLTVTSAQKNPTAFYLCASSIAVRTSGTDTQYFGPGTRLTVL.

The gene calls are TRBV4-1 and TRBJ2-7, with D possibly matching TRBD2 (7 bases). The germline V gene encodes CDR1 MGHRA and CDR2 YSYEKL. This CDR3 is 18 amino acids long. With 1 base removed from V and 0 bases from J, the gap between germline ends came to 19 bases. The CDR3 DNA sequence: TGCGCCAGCAGCCAAGGTTGGGCGGGGGCGGGGGTCTCCTACGAGCAGTACTTC. Encoded protein: CASSQGWAGAGVSYEQYF.

This rearrangement joins TRBV11-3 to TRBJ2-1; D is possibly TRBD2 (6 bases). The CDR3 spans 16 residues. The germline V gene has CDR1 SGHNT and CDR2 YENEEA. The V and J ends lost 3 bases and 5 bases respectively, with 17 bases between them. The CDR3 DNA reads as TGTGCCAGCAGCTTCGGACGGGAGAGTTCTCACAATGAGCAGTTCTTC. Translating gives CASSFGRESSHNEQFF.

The chain employs TRBV6-5 and TRBJ2-4; D uncertain. The CDR3 has 14 residues. The V gene's germline CDR1 is MNHEY and CDR2 SVGAGI. V lost 4 bases and J lost 0, with 7 bases in between. CDR3 bases: TGTGCCAGCAGTTCCGGGCTAGCCAAAAACATTCAGTACTTC. Translation: CASSSGLAKNIQYF.

The rearrangement uses TRBV15 and TRBJ1-1; D call uncertain. Trimming removed 3 bases at V and 3 bases at J, with 8 bases between. Germline V CDR1 and CDR2: LNHNV, YYDKDF (reference sequence). CDR3 length equals 13 residues. CDR3 region: CATSSGPDTEAFF. The CDR3 DNA reads TGTGCCACCAGCAGCGGGCCGGACACTGAAGCTTTCTTT. Variable domain in full (rest from reference TRBV15 and TRBJ1-1): DAMVIQNPRYQVTQFGKPVTLSCSQTLNHNVMYWYQQKSSQAPKLLFHYYDKDFNNEADTPDNFQSRRPNTSFCFLDIRSPGLGDTAMYLCATSSGPDTEAFFGQGTRLTVV.

The J gene is TRBJ2-5, the V gene TRBV4-3; TRBD2 matches 16 bases. This CDR3 contains 16 residues. The germline V gene has CDR1 LGHNA and CDR2 YSLEER. The ends lost 3 bases at V and 2 bases at J; junction bases unmatched: 0. CDR3 bases: TGCGCCAGCAGCCAGGGACTAGCGGGAGGGCAAGAGACCCAGTACTTC. Translation: CASSQGLAGGQETQYF.

This sequence joins TRBV12-5 and TRBJ2-5; 8 bases agree with TRBD2. V was clipped by 6 bases and J by 4 bases; unmatched bases: 4. The CDR3 has 13 amino acids. The germline gives CDR1 LGHNT, CDR2 FRNRAP. The CDR3 DNA sequence: TGTGCTAGTGGCCGGACTAGCCCAGAGACCCAGTACTTC. This translates into CASGRTSPETQYF.

This rearrangement joins TRBV30 to TRBJ2-3, with TRBD2 identical over 12 bases. After removal of 5 bases from V and 7 bases from J, the junction contained 10 bases not matched to a gene. The CDR3 has 15 residues. Germline CDR1 and CDR2: GTSNPN and SVGIG (reference sequence). CDR3 protein: CAWSTTSGGLYTQYF. The CDR3, as DNA: TGTGCCTGGTCAACGACTAGCGGGGGACTATATACGCAGTATTTT.

This clone was observed a few times. This chain uses TRBV2 with TRBJ1-2, with 10 bases identical to TRBD1. CDR3 length: 12 amino acids. V shed 9 bases and J 11 bases; nucleotides not matched to a gene: 9. Germline CDR1 reads SNHLY; CDR2 reads FYNNEI. In nucleotides, the CDR3 is TGTGCCAGAACCGGGACAGGGGCCCTTTACACCTTC. Residues: CARTGTGALYTF.

This clone was detected a few times. The chain uses TRBV5-1 and TRBJ2-5; TRBD2 agrees at 9 bases. Unmatched junction bases numbered 6, after V lost 4 bases and J lost 2 bases. The CDR3 is 15 amino acids. The V gene's germline CDR1 is SGHRS and CDR2 YFSETQ. CDR3 amino acids: CASSLSSGTQETQYF. The CDR3 DNA reads as TGCGCCAGCAGCCTGTCTAGCGGGACTCAAGAGACCCAGTACTTC.

This clone counts as medium-sized. The chain is built from TRBV18 and TRBJ1-1; TRBD1 matches 7 bases. The J segment lost 4 bases and the V segment lost 4 bases, leaving 3 bases of the junction unmatched. The CDR3 extends over 13 amino acids. In germline, CDR1 is KGHSH, CDR2 LQKENI. The CDR3 nucleotides read TGTGCCAGCTCACAGGGGGCGAGCACTGAAGCTTTCTTT. Translating gives CASSQGASTEAFF.

CDR3 protein: CASSSEGQDTQYF. CDR3 nucleotides: TGCGCCAGCAGCTCCGAGGGCCAGGATACGCAGTATTTT. This chain joins TRBV5-1 and TRBJ2-3; TRBD2 is a possible D gene (5 bases). The germline V gene has CDR1 SGHRS and CDR2 YFSETQ. V was pared by 3 bases and J by 6 bases, with 11 bases between. The CDR3 consists of 13 residues.

The V call is TRBV25-1, the J call TRBJ1-6; a weak D match, TRBD1 (5 bases). CDR3 size: 15 residues. Per germline, CDR1 MGHDK and CDR2 SYGVNS. Trimming took off 1 base at V and 10 bases at J, with 14 bases between the two ends. CDR3 bases: TGTGCCAGCAGTGAATCGGGGGGAGGGTTCTCACCCCTCCACTTT. It codes for CASSESGGGFSPLHF.

The chain recombines TRBV4-2 with TRBJ2-7; 10 positions agree with TRBD2. Per the germline V gene, CDR1 is LGHNA and CDR2 is YNFKEQ. V was clipped by 3 bases and J by 5 bases; unmatched bases: 16. The CDR3 is made up of 18 amino acids. CDR3 residues: CASSHLNLAGALVDEQYF. Here the CDR3 DNA reads TGTGCCAGCAGCCACCTTAACCTAGCGGGAGCTTTAGTGGACGAGCAGTACTTC.

The V call is TRBV18, the J call TRBJ1-6, with D unclear. The V end lost 3 bases, the J end lost 2 bases, and 11 bases lay between the germline ends. This CDR3 comprises 16 residues. Germline V lookup: CDR1 KGHSH, CDR2 LQKENI. The CDR3 region is CASSPQYSAYNSPLHF. For the CDR3, the DNA is TGTGCCAGCTCACCGCAGTACTCGGCCTATAATTCACCCCTCCACTTT.

This rearrangement joins TRBV19 to TRBJ2-5; 14 nucleotides line up with TRBD2. Germline-derived CDR1 and CDR2 are LNHDA and SQIVND (reference sequence). This CDR3 is built from 17 residues. J lost 4 bases, V lost 1 base, and 5 bases had no gene match. The CDR3 DNA reads as TGTGCCAGTAGTATAGGGCGGGGACTAGCGGGAGTAGAGACCCAGTACTTC. Amino acid sequence: CASSIGRGLAGVETQYF.

The rearrangement uses TRBV27 and TRBJ1-1, with no clear D. The length of the CDR3 is 13 residues. Germline CDR1 MNHEY, CDR2 SMNVEV (reference sequence). V lost 3 bases to trimming and J lost 2 bases, with 7 bases between them. Here the CDR3 DNA reads TGTGCCAGCAGTTTTGTGGATAACACTGAAGCTTTCTTT. This codes for CASSFVDNTEAFF.

The chain uses TRBV29-1 and TRBJ2-1; D possibly corresponds to TRBD1 (5 bases). The CDR3 extends over 12 amino acids. Germline CDR1 reads SQVTM; CDR2 reads ANQGSEA. The V gene lost 4 bases and the J gene lost 10 bases, with 14 bases spanning the gap. The CDR3 nucleotides are TGCAGCGTTGCCCAAACGACAGTAGAGCAGTTCTTC. This codes for CSVAQTTVEQFF.

The V gene is TRBV5-1, the J gene TRBJ2-5, with a possible D match to TRBD2 (5 bases). The germline CDR1 and CDR2 sequences are SGHRS and YFSETQ. V shed 4 bases and J shed 5 bases, with 12 bases lying between them. The CDR3 is 13 residues long. The CDR3 DNA sequence: TGCGCCAGCAGCCCAGAAATAGCGGAGACCCAGTACTTC. The encoded protein is CASSPEIAETQYF.